The sequence of this TCR beta chain was determined in a study of blood T cell repertoires in COVID-19 (dated by TCRdb to 2020 to 2021). Regarding the research as a whole: Samples from collaborators originated in the United States, Italy and Spain and spanned both the acute and convalescent phases of COVID-19. A freely available public database, intended as a resource for researchers studying the immune response to SARS-CoV-2, is where the repertoires were released. The prospective study material was composed of cDNA or gDNA derived from T cells, B-cell-depleted T cells, or PBMCs. A de-identified subject ID, COVID-19 status, age in years and sex were almost always included in the sample metadata. Where available, HLA class I and class II types were obtained from metadata supplied by the sample provider rather than from assay-based typing. Samples were obtained from the ongoing ImmuneRACE study (first 160 participants) and from 950 to 1,500 subjects provided by 6 global collaborators. Subjects who had been exposed to COVID-19, were actively infected with it, or had recovered from it provided the deeply sampled blood TCRbeta repertoires that made up the dataset. Points the paper makes about the study in general: How much clinical and demographic metadata was included differed by source and by participant, and the metadata was provided uncurated.

TCRbeta CDR3 regions were amplified from genomic DNA by means of the immunoSEQ Assay, a bias-controlled multiplex PCR. For the original study's pipeline: Within the assay, amplification of reference gene primers was used to estimate how many nucleated cells each sample contained. To quantify the absolute abundance of each unique TCRbeta CDR3 rearrangement, sequence reads were collapsed and filtered. For each sample, productive Simpson clonality was calculated as the square root of Simpson's diversity index over productive rearrangements. As stored in TCRdb, this immuneACCESS dataset retains in-frame rearrangements with V and J assigned. A fraction of the clones does not appear; measured against another copy, unresolved V genes explain less than half of the discrepancy, and the remainder lacks a known reason. The V and J calls and clone size were taken over from that table, and D and trimming were inferred from the DNA. This sample comprises around 160,000 clones, 90% to 95% of them detected only once. The ten biggest clones cover less than 2% of the sample.

Reading from cysteine to phenylalanine, the CDR3 counts 16 amino acids. The read is trimmed to its CDR3 DNA, 48 bases read in frame from base 1. V gives up 4 bases and J gives up 4 bases, and the segment between their germline ends measures 20 bases. The germline V gene yields SGDLS for CDR1 and YYNGEE for CDR2. Worth noting for this clone: Its antigen is unknown. Per-base quality was not reported, and no clone a single base away is much larger than it.

At one collaborating source in Seattle, patients were enrolled during active infection and were followed longitudinally through the course of disease. Collaborating institutions collected whole blood in K2EDTA tubes following their own protocols. For TCRbeta analysis, collaborators shipped samples as frozen whole blood, isolated PBMCs, or DNA extracted from either of those sample types. The TCR comes from a woman aged 55-69 years with COVID-19, enrolled during active disease. The chain is assembled from TRBV9 and TRBJ1-1; the best D guess is TRBD1, with 6 bases matching. The source material was peripheral blood. Here the CDR3 is given as CASSPVQGRGGTEAFF. The base sequence is TGTGCCAGCAGCCCCGTGCAGGGGCGCGGTGGCACTGAAGCTTTCTTT.